Here is one T cell receptor beta chain with its context. The antigen remains undetermined. This entry comes from a study of CD8 T cells in ankylosing spondylitis. The ends were cut back, 0 bases at V and 4 bases at J, with 11 bases in the middle. Germline loops: CDR1 SGHRS, CDR2 YFSETQ. The CDR3 length is 15 residues. One entry per CDR3 protein results from TCRdb running MiXCR on the 5' RACE reads. The sample carries about 300,000 distinct CDR3 sequences, roughly 20% recorded once. Study results and caveats: Made up of fewer than 10 highly homologous variants, a TCR beta motif appeared characteristic of ankylosing spondylitis blood. Clones linked to the disease showed a CD8+ phenotype. They occurred at relatively low frequencies in peripheral blood. Certain motif variants had earlier appeared in reactive arthritis synovial fluid and blood. The authors reported significant enrichment of disease-linked clones in matched ankylosing spondylitis synovial fluid.

The chain joins TRBV5-1 to TRBJ2-1; D is unclear. Sequencing was performed on blood, either unsorted or a sorted T cell fraction (not recorded which). The receptor's source is a female donor with ankylosing spondylitis or in good health (not recorded which). The CDR3 loop is CASSLGATIYNEQFF. DNA of the CDR3: TGCGCCAGCAGCTTGGGGGCCACAATATACAATGAGCAGTTCTTC.